This TCR beta chain was profiled in a study of OX40 agonist ivuxolimab in advanced cancers. Across the whole study: Anti-PD-1, anti-PD-L1 or anti-CTLA-4 therapy given earlier was allowed, and 40% had some.

Measured with immunoSEQ multiplex PCR; TCRdb has only the in-frame clones, and not every one. The repertoire holds under 20,000 clones, with 86% as singletons. About this clone: Its antigen is currently unknown.

This CDR3 spans 13 amino acids. The ends lost 4 bases at V and 10 bases at J; junction bases unmatched: 7. Germline V CDR1 and CDR2: SGHRS, YFSETQ. Patients were ineligible given autoimmune disease history or systemic immunosuppression. Study-wide findings and caveats: In general, CD8+ T cells held more expanded clones than CD4+ did, on average. Blood T cells, both CD4+ and CD8+, expanded clonally by week 6 at 0.1 to 3.0 mg/kg.

The origin of this receptor is an adult with an advanced solid tumor such as melanoma, head and neck, liver or kidney cancer. The rearrangement uses TRBV5-1 and TRBJ2-2; 7 bases match TRBD1. The source material was CD4+ or CD8+ T cells sorted from blood, sampled in a trial of the OX40 agonist ivuxolimab. The CDR3 nucleotides read TGCGCCAGCAGCCTAACAGGGGTCGCGGAGCTGTTTTTT. Translating it yields CASSLTGVAELFF.